Each of the 13 T cell receptor beta chains below was sequenced from the same sample in a study of monozygotic twins with inflammatory bowel disease. TCRdb reprocessed the 5' RACE reads and reports one entry per CDR3 protein, with no DNA. Here the sample table reports approximately 330,000 distinct CDR3 sequences. Specimen: blood. Receptor source: a human donor with ulcerative colitis or Crohn's disease, or a healthy co-twin of an affected twin (not recorded which).

The V call is TRBV12-3 or TRBV12-4, the J call TRBJ2-1; with no DNA, the TCRdb D assignment of TRBD2 cannot be verified. CDR3 length: 16 amino acids. The CDR3 loop is CASRGGASGPYNEQFF.

The rearrangement uses TRBV4-2 and TRBJ2-3; TCRdb's D call of TRBD2 is untestable without DNA. The CDR3 is 20 residues long. From germline, CDR1 is LGHNA and CDR2 YNFKEQ. The CDR3: CASSPLWLAGKGWNTDTQYF.

The genes are TRBV6-1 and TRBJ2-1; TCRdb gives TRBD2 as the D gene, but with no DNA this cannot be confirmed. The germline V gene encodes CDR1 MNHNS and CDR2 SASEGT. This CDR3 contains 15 residues. The CDR3 spells CASSRRESSYNEQFF.

The CDR3 sequence: CASSRAGPGANVLTF. J is TRBJ2-6 and V is TRBV5-1; with no DNA, the TCRdb D assignment of TRBD2 cannot be verified. The CDR3 spans 15 residues. Germline lookup yields CDR1 SGHRS and CDR2 YFSETQ.

This chain connects TRBV9 to TRBJ1-2; absent DNA, TCRdb's TRBD1 call cannot be checked. Germline V gene sequence: CDR1 SGDLS, CDR2 YYNGEE. The CDR3 length is 15 residues. CDR3 loop: CASSDGTGGYYGYTF.

The chain is built from TRBV7-9 and TRBJ2-1; lacking DNA, the TRBD1 call made by TCRdb goes unchecked. The germline gives CDR1 SEHNR, CDR2 FQNEAQ (reference sequence). The CDR3 totals 17 residues. CDR3 sequence reads: CASSRASGTGIPYEQFF. The entire variable domain, with the rest obtained from reference TRBV7-9 and TRBJ2-1, is as follows: DTGVSQNPRHKITKRGQNVTFRCDPISEHNRLYWYRQTLGQGPEFLTYFQNEAQLEKSRLLSDRFSAERPKGSFSTLEIQRTEQGDSAMYLCASSRASGTGIPYEQFFGPGTRLTVL.

The CDR3 region is CASSPGQANTEAFF. The rearrangement uses TRBV18 and TRBJ1-1; the D gene TCRdb calls, TRBD1, cannot be checked with no DNA. The CDR3 runs to 14 residues. The germline CDR1 and CDR2 sequences are KGHSH and LQKENI.

The chain couples TRBV7-3 to TRBJ2-3; the TCRdb call, TRBD1, lacks DNA for checking. The CDR3 covers 14 residues. The germline V gene has CDR1 SGHTA and CDR2 FQGTGA. The CDR3 spells CASSFGHGTDTQYF.

This chain joins TRBV5-1 and TRBJ2-7; TCRdb designates TRBD1, a call that cannot be tested without DNA. CDR3 length equals 18 residues. The V gene's germline CDR1 is SGHRS and CDR2 YFSETQ. CDR3 region: CASSLGTGGLGGSYEQYF.

V usage is TRBV10-3 and J usage is TRBJ2-7; TCRdb's assignment of TRBD2 cannot be checked, as there is no DNA. The germline CDR1 and CDR2 sequences are ENHRY and SYGVKD. The CDR3 spans 14 residues. CDR3 region: CASRPGLALYEQYF.

The V and J genes are TRBV5-1 and TRBJ2-2; the TCRdb call, TRBD1, lacks DNA for checking. This CDR3 region has 17 residues. Germline values: CDR1 SGHRS, CDR2 YFSETQ. CDR3 sequence: CASSLYTGTDNTGELFF.

V is TRBV6-5 and J is TRBJ1-4; the D gene TCRdb calls, TRBD1, cannot be checked with no DNA. The CDR3 is 16 amino acids. Germline V gene data show CDR1 as MNHEY and CDR2 as SVGAGI. The CDR3 loop reads CASSYSWDGSNEKLFF.

The chain couples TRBV30 to TRBJ2-1; TCRdb's D call of TRBD1 is untestable without DNA. The CDR3 runs 11 residues. Germline values: CDR1 GTSNPN, CDR2 SVGIG (reference sequence). The CDR3 is CAWSRGFEQFF.